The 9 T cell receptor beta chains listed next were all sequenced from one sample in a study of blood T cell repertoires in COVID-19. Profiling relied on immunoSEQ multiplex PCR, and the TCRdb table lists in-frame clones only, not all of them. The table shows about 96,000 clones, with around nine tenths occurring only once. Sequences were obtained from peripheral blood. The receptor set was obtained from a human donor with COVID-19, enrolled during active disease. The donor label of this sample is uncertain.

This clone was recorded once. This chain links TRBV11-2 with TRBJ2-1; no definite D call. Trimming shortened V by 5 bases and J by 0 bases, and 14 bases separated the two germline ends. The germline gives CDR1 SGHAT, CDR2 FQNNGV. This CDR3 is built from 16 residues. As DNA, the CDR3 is TGTGCCAGCAGCCCCGCGGCAATTGCCTCCTACAATGAGCAGTTCTTC. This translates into CASSPAAIASYNEQFF.

The CDR3 here is CASSQVSRGEGYTF. For the CDR3, the DNA is TGTGCCAGCAGCCAGGTCAGTCGTGGAGAAGGCTACACCTTC. The J gene is TRBJ1-2, the V gene TRBV3-1 (or the pseudogene TRBV3-2); D ambiguous. From germline, CDR1 is LGHDT and CDR2 YNNKEL (reference sequence). V shed 3 bases and J shed 8 bases, with 16 bases lying between them. The CDR3 has 14 residues.

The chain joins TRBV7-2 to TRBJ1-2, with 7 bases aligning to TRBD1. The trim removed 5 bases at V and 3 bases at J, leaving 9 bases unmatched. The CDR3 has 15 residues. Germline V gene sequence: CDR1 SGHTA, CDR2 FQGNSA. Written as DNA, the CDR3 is TGTGCCAGCAGCCTCACCCGGACAGGTTACTATGGCTACACCTTC. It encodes CASSLTRTGYYGYTF.

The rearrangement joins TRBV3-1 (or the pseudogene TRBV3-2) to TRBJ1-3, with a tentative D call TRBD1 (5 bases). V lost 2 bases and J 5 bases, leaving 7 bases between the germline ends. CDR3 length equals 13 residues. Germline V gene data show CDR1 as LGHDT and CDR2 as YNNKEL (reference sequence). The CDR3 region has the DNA TGTGCCAGCAGCCAAACAGGTCGAAACACCATATATTTT. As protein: CASSQTGRNTIYF.

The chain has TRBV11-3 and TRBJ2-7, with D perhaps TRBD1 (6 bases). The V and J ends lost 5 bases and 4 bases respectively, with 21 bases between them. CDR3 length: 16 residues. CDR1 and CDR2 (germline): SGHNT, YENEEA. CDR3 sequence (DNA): TGTGCCAGCAGCCAAGAGACATTTTACAGGGATTACGAGCAGTACTTC. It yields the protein CASSQETFYRDYEQYF.

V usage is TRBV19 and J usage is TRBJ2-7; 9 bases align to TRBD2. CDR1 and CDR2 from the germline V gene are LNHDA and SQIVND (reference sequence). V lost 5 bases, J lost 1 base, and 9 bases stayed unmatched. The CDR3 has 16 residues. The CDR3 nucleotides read TGTGCCAGTAGTGCCTCTAGGACTAGCGCATCCTACGAGCAGTACTTC. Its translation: CASSASRTSASYEQYF.

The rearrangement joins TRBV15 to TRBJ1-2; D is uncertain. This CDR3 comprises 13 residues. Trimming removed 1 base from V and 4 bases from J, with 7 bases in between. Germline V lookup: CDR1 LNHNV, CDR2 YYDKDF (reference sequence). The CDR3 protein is CATSRGTVYGYTF. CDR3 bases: TGTGCCACCAGCAGAGGCACAGTCTATGGCTACACCTTC.

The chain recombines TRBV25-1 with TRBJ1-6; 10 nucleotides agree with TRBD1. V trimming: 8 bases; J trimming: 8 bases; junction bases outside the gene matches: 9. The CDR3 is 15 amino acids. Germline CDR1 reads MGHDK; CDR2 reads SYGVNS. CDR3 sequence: CASSGGTGAYSPLHF. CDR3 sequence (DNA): TGTGCCAGCTCCGGCGGGACAGGGGCCTATTCACCCCTCCACTTT.

The CDR3 nucleotides read TGTGCCAGCGCGGACAGGGGCATCCCCGGGGAGCTGTTTTTT. It is translated as CASADRGIPGELFF. The chain uses TRBV25-1 and TRBJ2-2, with TRBD1 matching 9 bases. Germline V gene lookup returns CDR1 MGHDK and CDR2 SYGVNS. The CDR3 contains 14 residues. The junction had 7 bases not matched to a gene; V was cut back by 8 bases and J by 6 bases.